This is a list of T cell receptor beta chains from one sample in a study of blood T cell repertoires in COVID-19. Sequencing used immunoSEQ multiplex PCR; TCRdb keeps in-frame clones, though not all of them. Of tens of thousands of clones listed, 85% are singletons. Sequenced: peripheral blood. Every receptor here comes from a man older than 75 with acute or convalescent COVID-19. Both conserved end residues are trimmed from each CDR3. D genes are given only for firm matches.

j_gene	v_gene	d_gene	CDR3aa
TRBJ1-2	TRBV4-3	TRBD1	ASSQDSNRGRSNT
TRBJ2-3	TRBV9	.	ASSPQVADTQY
TRBJ1-2	TRBV11-2	.	ASSLSGQGRYGGYT
TRBJ2-2	TRBV30	.	ACSTGELF
TRBJ2-1	TRBV5-1	.	ASSLDGGVTYNEQF
TRBJ1-1	TRBV11-3	TRBD1	ASSQGGTPGAF
TRBJ2-2	TRBV30	TRBD2	AWSVAGGPIGELF
TRBJ1-6	TRBV4-1	.	ASTEWTPYNSPLH
TRBJ2-3	TRBV28	TRBD1	ASSSGTGGTDTQY
TRBJ2-6	TRBV7-9	.	AGQTGSGANVLT
TRBJ1-5	TRBV19	.	ASGDGTSLYSNQPQH
TRBJ2-6	TRBV15	.	ATSTSRQGTGANVLT
TRBJ2-3	TRBV7-6	.	ASSLTYTGNTQY
TRBJ1-6	TRBV2	.	ASSEAMSETPLH
TRBJ2-2	TRBV4-1	TRBD1	ASSQRGQGVGELF
TRBJ1-1	TRBV19	.	ASSLILTGMNTEAF
TRBJ1-2	TRBV3-1/TRBV3-2	.	ASSQVGGTPYGYT
TRBJ2-5	TRBV9	TRBD2	ASSVGGLATETQY
TRBJ1-4	TRBV30	TRBD1	AWSPTGQGFGKLF
TRBJ1-1	TRBV6-1	.	ASSEAPQGTEAF
TRBJ1-2	TRBV10-2	TRBD1	ASKNLGGGYGYT
TRBJ2-3	TRBV11-3	TRBD2	ASSTAGLRSTDTQY
TRBJ2-7	TRBV5-1	TRBD2	ASMIQGGSYEQY
TRBJ2-1	TRBV27	.	ASSLLQGTNEQF
TRBJ1-2	TRBV11-2	.	ASSLRGGLDYGYT
TRBJ1-5	TRBV6-5	.	ASSYGRGSNQPQH